The clone carrying this T cell receptor beta chain was counted many times. Its antigen is as yet unknown. The data are from a study of T cells in Graves' hyperthyroidism and ophthalmopathy. Diagnoses were made from clinical symptoms, serum measures (thyroxine and TRAb), thyroid ultrasound and orbital computed tomography. From roughly 9.2 ml of fresh peripheral blood, PBMCs were isolated. RNA transcripts provided the source from which TCR beta CDR3 regions were amplified. An initial round of RT-PCR targeting the TCR CDR3 relied on the HTBI primer set. Each CDR3 protein gets one entry after TCRdb re-called the multiplex PCR reads with MiXCR. The table lists fewer than 300,000 distinct CDR3 sequences, about 25% of them singletons. There are 14 residues in the CDR3. The germline V and J ends were trimmed by 9 bases and 0 bases, with 9 bases remaining between them. The germline V gene encodes CDR1 LNHDA and CDR2 SQIVND (reference sequence).

Study conclusions and caveats: Before onset, by a median of about seven months, the model predicted ophthalmopathy.

The genes are TRBV19 and TRBJ2-6; D not resolved. The origin of this receptor is a man aged 40-49 years with Graves' hyperthyroidism that later progressed to Graves' ophthalmopathy. Sequenced sample: blood. The CDR3 loop is CASNSYSGANVLTF. In DNA form, the CDR3 reads TGTGCCAGCAACTCCTACTCTGGGGCCAACGTCCTGACTTTC.